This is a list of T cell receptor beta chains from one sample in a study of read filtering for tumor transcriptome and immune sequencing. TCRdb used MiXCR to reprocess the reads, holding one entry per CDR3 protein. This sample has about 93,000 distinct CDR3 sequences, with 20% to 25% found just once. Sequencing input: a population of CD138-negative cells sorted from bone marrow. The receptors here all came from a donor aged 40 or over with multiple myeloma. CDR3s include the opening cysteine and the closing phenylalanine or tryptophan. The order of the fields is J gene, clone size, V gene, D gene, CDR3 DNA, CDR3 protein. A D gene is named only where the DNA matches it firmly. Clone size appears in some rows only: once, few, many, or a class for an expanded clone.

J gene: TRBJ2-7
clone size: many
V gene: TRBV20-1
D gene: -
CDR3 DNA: TGCAGTGCTAGCCACAGAACCGGTCCTTCCTACGAGCAGTACTTC
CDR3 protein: CSASHRTGPSYEQYF

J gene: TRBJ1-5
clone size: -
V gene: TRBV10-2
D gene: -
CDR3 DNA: TGCGCCAGCAACAAAGGACAGTCGTATCAGCCCCAGCATTTT
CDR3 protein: CASNKGQSYQPQHF

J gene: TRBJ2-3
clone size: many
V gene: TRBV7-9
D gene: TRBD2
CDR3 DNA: TGTGCCAGCAGCGAAAGGACTAGCGGGGCTTATACGCAGTATTTT
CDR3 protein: CASSERTSGAYTQYF

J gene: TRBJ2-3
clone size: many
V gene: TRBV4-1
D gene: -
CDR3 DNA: TGCGCCAGCAGCCAAGAACGAACAGATACGCAGTATTTT
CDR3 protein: CASSQERTDTQYF

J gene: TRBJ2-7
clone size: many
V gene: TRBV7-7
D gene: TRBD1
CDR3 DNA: TGTGCTAGCAGCTACCAGGGACAGGGGTGGTACGAGCAGTACTTC
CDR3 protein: CASSYQGQGWYEQYF

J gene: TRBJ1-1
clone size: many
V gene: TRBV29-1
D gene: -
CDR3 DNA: TGCAGCGTTGATGCGGGGGCGAACACTGAAGCTTTCTTT
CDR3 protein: CSVDAGANTEAFF

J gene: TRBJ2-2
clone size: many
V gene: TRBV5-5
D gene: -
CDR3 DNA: TGTGCCAGCAGCTTGGCGGGCACCGGGGAGCTGTTTTTT
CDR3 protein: CASSLAGTGELFF

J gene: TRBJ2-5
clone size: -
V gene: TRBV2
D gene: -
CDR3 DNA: TGTGCCAGCAGTGAAGGCCACCCCGGGGAGACCCAGTACTTC
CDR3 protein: CASSEGHPGETQYF

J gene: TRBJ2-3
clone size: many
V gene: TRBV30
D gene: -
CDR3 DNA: TGTGCCTGGAGTAGGCCAGATACGCAGTATTTT
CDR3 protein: CAWSRPDTQYF

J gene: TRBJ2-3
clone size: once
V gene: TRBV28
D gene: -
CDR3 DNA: TGTGCCAGCAGTCCCCCCGGCGGGCAGGTAGGAACGCAGTATTTT
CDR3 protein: CASSPPGGQVGTQYF

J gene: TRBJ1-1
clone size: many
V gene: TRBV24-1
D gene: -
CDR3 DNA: TGTGCCACCAGTGATTTGGGCACTGAAGCTTTCTTT
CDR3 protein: CATSDLGTEAFF

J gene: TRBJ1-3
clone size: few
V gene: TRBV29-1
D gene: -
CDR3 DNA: TGCAGCGTCACGGGCAGGGGAAACACCATATATTTT
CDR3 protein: CSVTGRGNTIYF

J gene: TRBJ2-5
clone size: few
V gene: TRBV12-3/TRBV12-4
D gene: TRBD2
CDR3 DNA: TGTGCCAGCAACACCCCGGCGGCTAGCGGGGGGCGGAAGCAAGAGACCCAGTACTTC
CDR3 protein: CASNTPAASGGRKQETQYF

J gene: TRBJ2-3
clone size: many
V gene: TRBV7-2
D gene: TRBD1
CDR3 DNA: TGTGCCAGCAGCCTTCCGGGACAGGGGGAAGATACGCAGTATTTT
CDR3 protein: CASSLPGQGEDTQYF

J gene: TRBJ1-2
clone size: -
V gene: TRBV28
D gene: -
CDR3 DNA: TGTGCCAGCAGTTTCCTTAACTATGGCTACACCTTC
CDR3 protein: CASSFLNYGYTF

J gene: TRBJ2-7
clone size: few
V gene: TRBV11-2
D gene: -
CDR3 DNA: TGTGCCAGCAGCTTAGCCAGGTCCTACGAGCAGTACTTC
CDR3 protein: CASSLARSYEQYF

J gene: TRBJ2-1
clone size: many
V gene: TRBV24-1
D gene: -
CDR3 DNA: TGTGCCACCAGTGAGGGACGAAACAATGAGCAGTTCTTC
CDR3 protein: CATSEGRNNEQFF

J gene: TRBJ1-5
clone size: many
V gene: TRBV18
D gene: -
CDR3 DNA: TGTGCCAGCTCTCCAACAGACAATCAGCCCCAGCATTTT
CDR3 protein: CASSPTDNQPQHF

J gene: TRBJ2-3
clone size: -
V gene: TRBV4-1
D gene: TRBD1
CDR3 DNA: TGCGCCAGCAGCCGGACCGGGACAGGTAGCACAGATACGCAGTATTTT
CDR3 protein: CASSRTGTGSTDTQYF

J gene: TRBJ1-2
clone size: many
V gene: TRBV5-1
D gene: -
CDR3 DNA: TGCGCCAGCAGCTTGGAGGGTGGCTATGGCTACACCTTC
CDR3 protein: CASSLEGGYGYTF

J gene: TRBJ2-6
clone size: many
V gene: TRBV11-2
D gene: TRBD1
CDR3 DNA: TGTGCCAGCAGCCCGAGGGAAGGGGGCCCCTCTGGGGCCAACGTCCTGACTTTC
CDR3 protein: CASSPREGGPSGANVLTF

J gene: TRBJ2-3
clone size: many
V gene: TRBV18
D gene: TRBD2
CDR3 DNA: TGTGCCAGCTCACCACCTAGCGGGGGGTCAGATACGCAGTATTTT
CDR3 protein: CASSPPSGGSDTQYF

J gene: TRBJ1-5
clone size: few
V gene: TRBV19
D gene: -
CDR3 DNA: TGTGCCAGTAGTAAGGACGGTTCGGGGGTAATGGGCAATCAGCCCCAGCATTTT
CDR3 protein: CASSKDGSGVMGNQPQHF

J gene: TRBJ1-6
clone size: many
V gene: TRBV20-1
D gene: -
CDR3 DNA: TGCAGTGCTCAGGCAGGACATAATTCACCCCTCCACTTT
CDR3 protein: CSAQAGHNSPLHF

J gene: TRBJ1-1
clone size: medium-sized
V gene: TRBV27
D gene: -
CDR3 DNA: TGTGCCAGCAGTTTATCCCAGGGAGCCACTGAAGCTTTCTTT
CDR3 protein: CASSLSQGATEAFF

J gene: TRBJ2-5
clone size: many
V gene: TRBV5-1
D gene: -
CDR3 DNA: TGCGCCAGCCAAGGGCTCAGTCAAGAGACCCAGTACTTC
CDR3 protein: CASQGLSQETQYF